Listed here are 3 T cell receptor beta chains from one sample, sequenced in a study of T cells in women clearing cervical HPV infection. Generated by immunoSEQ multiplex PCR, the TCRdb table keeps only in-frame clones and is missing some. In all, the sample yields approximately 23,000 clones. Sequencing used blood buffy coat. These TCRs come from a woman between 18 and 75 years old with a cervical HPV16 infection that either progressed to CIN3+ or cleared (not recorded which).

About this clone: With the read ending 3 residues before the CDR3 end, the germline J gene is used to fill in that end. This rearrangement joins TRBV20-1 to TRBJ1-1; tentatively, D is TRBD1 (5 bases). CDR1 is DFQATT and CDR2 is SNEGSKA in the germline V gene (reference sequence). The length of the CDR3 is 12 residues. Trimming removed 4 bases at V and 1 base at J, with 7 bases between. The sequenced part of the CDR3 DNA is TGCAGTGCTAAGCAGGGGAACACTGAA. Translated, it gives CSAKQGNTE. The CDR3 reads in full as CSAKQGNTEAFF.

Comments on this clone: The read finishes 3 residues shy of the CDR3 end, and the germline J gene is used to complete it. The rearrangement uses TRBV29-1 and TRBJ2-1; TRBD2 matches 10 bases. CDR1 is SQVTM and CDR2 is ANQGSEA in the germline V gene. The V gene end was trimmed by 8 bases and the J gene end by 9 bases; junction bases not matched to a gene: 10. The CDR3 is 13 residues long. The part of the CDR3 DNA that was read is TGCAGCACGCTGAACAGCGGGAGGGGTGAG. It specifies CSTLNSGRGE. The whole CDR3 is CSTLNSGRGEQFF.

Details on this clone: The CDR3 end is not reached by the read, which stops 3 residues before it; the germline J gene fills it in. The chain joins TRBV30 to TRBJ1-2; D perhaps matches TRBD1 (5 bases). Per germline, CDR1 GTSNPN and CDR2 SVGIG (reference sequence). The CDR3 runs 13 residues. CDR3 DNA, as far as it was read: TGTGCCTGGGGGATAGGGGAGCGAGATACC. Translation gives CAWGIGERDT. The complete CDR3 sequence is CAWGIGERDTYTF.